These 27 T cell receptor beta chains came from one sample sequenced in a study of T-cell reconstitution after alpha-beta-depleted transplantation in children. Library preparation (for TCRbeta) was performed with unique molecular identifiers. One entry per CDR3 protein results from TCRdb running MiXCR on the PCR reads. The sample has fewer than 1 million distinct CDR3 sequences; roughly 15% are singletons. The sequenced sample was PBMCs, mostly from graft donor cells, obtained 360 days after TCRalphabeta/CD19-depleted stem cell transplant. These receptors came from a male patient between 5 and 17 years old who had a stem cell transplant for acute lymphoblastic leukemia, so the T cells may come from the graft donor.

This clonotype turned up a few times. The rearrangement joins TRBV20-1 to TRBJ2-7, with a weak D call TRBD2 (6 bases). CDR3 size: 14 residues. The V and J ends lost 3 bases and 0 bases respectively, with 12 bases between them. Germline assignment: CDR1 DFQATT and CDR2 SNEGSKA (reference sequence). The CDR3 region is CSARGTPSSYEQYF. CDR3 bases: TGCAGTGCTAGGGGGACTCCTAGCTCCTACGAGCAGTACTTC.

Here the CDR3 reads CASSFAMNTEAFF. The DNA for the CDR3 is TGCGCCAGCAGCTTCGCAATGAACACTGAAGCTTTCTTT. The genes are TRBV5-1 and TRBJ1-1; D is unclear. CDR1 is SGHRS and CDR2 is YFSETQ in the germline V gene. V was trimmed by 2 bases and J by 0 bases, leaving 5 bases between them. This CDR3 is built from 13 residues.

The rearrangement joins TRBV24-1 to TRBJ2-1, with TRBD2 matching over 8 bases. CDR3 length equals 16 residues. The germline CDR1 and CDR2 sequences are KGHDR and SFDVKD. J was trimmed by 8 bases and V by 4 bases; bases with no gene match: 12. The CDR3 DNA is TGTGCCACCAGTGACTTCGGGAGGGCCAAGGATGATGAGCAGTTCTTC. This translates into CATSDFGRAKDDEQFF.

This clonotype appeared many times. This chain uses TRBV20-1 with TRBJ2-7; TRBD2 matches 11 bases. CDR3 size: 13 residues. Germline trimming cut 5 bases from V and 3 bases from J; bases unmatched to any gene: 3. CDR1 is DFQATT, CDR2 SNEGSKA, per germline (reference sequence). CDR3 protein: CSAPLAGGYEQYF. The CDR3 nucleotides read TGCAGTGCTCCCCTAGCGGGGGGCTACGAGCAGTACTTC.

This clonotype was seen many times. The rearrangement uses TRBV7-9 and TRBJ2-2; D is ambiguous. V dropped 2 bases and J dropped 13 bases, with 8 bases sitting between them. Germline V gene sequence: CDR1 SEHNR, CDR2 FQNEAQ (reference sequence). This CDR3 has 11 amino acids. CDR3 in amino acids: CASSLRPGLFF. CDR3 nucleotide sequence: TGTGCCAGCAGCTTACGCCCCGGGCTGTTTTTT. Full variable domain (remainder filled in from reference TRBV7-9 and TRBJ2-2): DTGVSQNPRHKITKRGQNVTFRCDPISEHNRLYWYRQTLGQGPEFLTYFQNEAQLEKSRLLSDRFSAERPKGSFSTLEIQRTEQGDSAMYLCASSLRPGLFFGEGSRLTVL.

The V and J genes are TRBV25-1 and TRBJ1-1, with 7 bases matching TRBD1. The V gene end was trimmed by 8 bases and the J gene end by 4 bases; junction bases not matched to a gene: 10. The CDR3 sequence is 14 residues long. Germline V gene sequence: CDR1 MGHDK, CDR2 SYGVNS. CDR3: CASQLTGVSTEAFF. Here the CDR3 DNA reads TGTGCCAGCCAACTCACAGGGGTGAGCACTGAAGCTTTCTTT.

About this clonotype itself: A clone one base away is much larger, so this may be a read error. The rearrangement links TRBV29-1 to TRBJ2-7; D might be TRBD1 (6 bases). This CDR3 has 14 amino acids. Germline CDR1 is SQVTM and CDR2 is ANQGSEA. CDR3 sequence reads: CSVDTDSSPYEQCF. CDR3 bases: TGCAGCGTCGATACGGACAGTTCTCCCTACGAGCAGTGCTTC.

The rearrangement uses TRBV11-2 and TRBJ2-1; D may be TRBD1 (6 bases). V was clipped by 10 bases and J by 3 bases, with 31 bases between them. This CDR3 is 19 amino acids long. Per germline, CDR1 SGHAT and CDR2 FQNNGV. The CDR3 region is CANDTLPGNRAPDYNEQFF. CDR3 DNA: TGTGCCAACGACACTTTACCGGGAAACAGGGCTCCTGACTACAATGAGCAGTTCTTC.

The J gene is TRBJ2-1, the V gene TRBV19; D is possibly TRBD2 (6 bases). The CDR3 is 15 residues long. Germline CDR1 reads LNHDA; CDR2 reads SQIVND (reference sequence). V gave up 8 bases and J gave up 3 bases, with 17 bases separating them. CDR3 loop: CASSVYSGRYNEQFF. The CDR3 DNA is TGTGCCAGTTCCGTCTACAGCGGGCGCTACAATGAGCAGTTCTTC.

This clonotype was seen more than once but under ten times. CDR3 amino acids: CASSFTPVAGAEQYF. For the CDR3, the DNA is TGTGCCAGCAGTTTTACCCCGGTAGCGGGAGCCGAGCAGTACTTC. V and J are TRBV27 and TRBJ2-7; TRBD2 matches 9 bases. The germline CDR1 and CDR2 sequences are MNHEY and SMNVEV (reference sequence). Trimming cost V 3 bases and J 6 bases; bases outside gene matches: 9. The CDR3 runs to 15 residues.

This clonotype showed up just a few times. The rearrangement links TRBV20-1 to TRBJ2-2; D may be TRBD1 (6 bases). Trimming removed 5 bases from V and 6 bases from J, with 22 bases in between. The CDR3 sequence is 16 residues long. Germline V gene lookup returns CDR1 DFQATT and CDR2 SNEGSKA (reference sequence). The CDR3 sequence: CSAPRGSAVTPGELFF. The CDR3 region has the DNA TGCAGTGCTCCCAGGGGCAGCGCGGTTACACCCGGGGAGCTGTTTTTT.

There are many counts of this clonotype. This chain connects TRBV20-1 to TRBJ2-7; D possibly corresponds to TRBD1 (5 bases). Germline V CDR1 and CDR2: DFQATT, SNEGSKA (reference sequence). V lost 3 bases and J 1 base, leaving 7 bases between the germline ends. CDR3 size: 12 residues. CDR3 nucleotide sequence: TGCAGTGCTAGGAGACAGTCCTACGAGCAGTACTTC. Amino acids: CSARRQSYEQYF.

The J gene is TRBJ2-1, the V gene TRBV12-3 or TRBV12-4, with D uncertain. Trimming removed 6 bases from V and 5 bases from J, with 14 bases in between. The CDR3 covers 14 residues. The CDR3 protein is CASSFTLPDNEQFF. The CDR3 DNA sequence: TGTGCCAGCAGCTTTACGCTACCGGACAATGAGCAGTTCTTC.

The chain employs TRBV6-5 and TRBJ2-5; 10 bases agree with TRBD2. Germline CDR1 MNHEY, CDR2 SVGAGI. V lost 2 bases to trimming and J lost 5 bases; unmatched junction nucleotides: 11. The CDR3 runs 17 residues. The DNA for the CDR3 is TGTGCCAGCAGTTACGCCCTAGCGGGAGTGGTGTGGGAGACCCAGTACTTC. Amino acids: CASSYALAGVVWETQYF.

This chain uses TRBV7-2 with TRBJ2-3, with 7 nucleotides matching TRBD2. Germline V CDR1 and CDR2: SGHTA, FQGNSA. The CDR3 length is 14 residues. The junction had 3 bases not matched to a gene; V was cut back by 2 bases and J by 4 bases. In DNA, the CDR3 is TGTGCCAGCAGCTTACGGCGGGGGTCAGATACGCAGTATTTT. This translates into CASSLRRGSDTQYF.

This clonotype has only a few counts. This chain connects TRBV5-4 to TRBJ2-7; 7 bases match TRBD1. The germline CDR1 and CDR2 sequences are SGHNT and YYREEE (reference sequence). V dropped 3 bases and J dropped 0; count of bases not matched to a gene: 6. This CDR3 contains 15 residues. As DNA, the CDR3 is TGTGCCAGCAGCTCGGTGACAGGGCCCTCCTACGAGCAGTACTTC. Its translation: CASSSVTGPSYEQYF.

This clonotype appeared a few times. The chain couples TRBV12-3 or TRBV12-4 to TRBJ2-1, with 8 bases identical to TRBD2. This CDR3 contains 17 residues. V dropped 3 bases and J dropped 2; count of bases not matched to a gene: 9. In DNA form, the CDR3 reads TGTGCCAGCAGTTTGTACGGGAGGGCCCCCCCCTACAATGAGCAGTTCTTC. This gives the protein CASSLYGRAPPYNEQFF.

This clonotype occurred a few times. The chain employs TRBV20-1 and TRBJ1-1, with no clear D. The germline V gene encodes CDR1 DFQATT and CDR2 SNEGSKA (reference sequence). The CDR3 has 13 residues. Trimming shortened V by 4 bases and J by 0 bases, and 9 bases separated the two germline ends. The CDR3 bases are TGCAGTGCTACTCCCATAATGAACACTGAAGCTTTCTTT. Protein: CSATPIMNTEAFF.

This clonotype was detected only a few times. The chain links TRBV11-2 to TRBJ2-2; D is unresolved. This CDR3 has 15 amino acids. Germline V CDR1 and CDR2: SGHAT, FQNNGV. V lost 4 bases and J 1 base, leaving 10 bases between the germline ends. This chain's CDR3 is CASSWVSMNTGELFF. As DNA, the CDR3 is TGTGCCAGCAGCTGGGTTTCCATGAACACCGGGGAGCTGTTTTTT.

The table lists this clonotype with many counts. The chain couples TRBV19 to TRBJ1-5; 8 bases are shared with TRBD1. The junction had 6 bases not matched to a gene; V was cut back by 1 base and J by 7 bases. This CDR3 comprises 15 residues. Per germline, CDR1 LNHDA and CDR2 SQIVND (reference sequence). The CDR3: CASSIGTGGRQPQHF. The CDR3 region has the DNA TGTGCCAGTAGTATAGGAACAGGGGGAAGACAGCCCCAGCATTTT.

The chain has TRBV24-1 and TRBJ2-6; D is possibly TRBD1 (5 bases). Germline assignment: CDR1 KGHDR and CDR2 SFDVKD. The CDR3 loop spans 13 amino acids. The V end was cut by 11 bases, the J end by 1 base, with 8 bases between. The CDR3 sequence: CAIRDSGANVLTF. For the CDR3, the DNA is TGTGCCATCAGGGATTCTGGGGCCAACGTCCTGACTTTC.

This clonotype was counted between two and nine times. The V call is TRBV18, the J call TRBJ2-5; no definite D call. Germline V gene lookup returns CDR1 KGHSH and CDR2 LQKENI. The V and J ends lost 2 bases and 5 bases respectively, with 6 bases between them. The CDR3 covers 12 residues. CDR3 protein: CASSPSSETQYF. In DNA form, the CDR3 reads TGTGCCAGCTCACCATCCTCTGAGACCCAGTACTTC.

The chain recombines TRBV5-1 with TRBJ2-1; 9 bases are shared with TRBD2. In germline, CDR1 is SGHRS, CDR2 YFSETQ. This CDR3 has 16 residues. J lost 6 bases, V lost 4 bases, and 11 bases had no gene match. The CDR3 spells CASSRPRTSVGNEQFF. The DNA of the CDR3 is TGCGCCAGCAGCCGACCCCGGACTAGCGTGGGCAATGAGCAGTTCTTC.

The chain combines TRBV15 with TRBJ1-2; TRBD1 aligns across 10 bases. Germline-derived CDR1 and CDR2 are LNHNV and YYDKDF (reference sequence). This CDR3 contains 20 residues. J was trimmed by 2 bases and V by 2 bases; bases with no gene match: 17. This chain's CDR3 is CATSRPYPGVWTGGNYGYTF. The CDR3 DNA reads as TGTGCCACCAGCAGACCCTACCCCGGCGTTTGGACAGGGGGAAACTATGGCTACACCTTC.

The J gene is TRBJ2-1, the V gene TRBV5-5; 11 nucleotides align to TRBD2. Germline V lookup: CDR1 SGHKS, CDR2 YYEKEE (reference sequence). J was trimmed by 9 bases and V by 4 bases; bases with no gene match: 6. The CDR3 has 14 residues. CDR3 in amino acids: CASSTSGRWSEQFF. CDR3 sequence (DNA): TGTGCCAGCAGCACTAGCGGGAGATGGAGTGAGCAGTTCTTC.

The gene calls are TRBV7-9 and TRBJ1-5, with D possibly being TRBD1 (6 bases). CDR1 and CDR2 (germline): SEHNR, FQNEAQ (reference sequence). V was pared by 5 bases and J by 6 bases, with 20 bases between. The CDR3 covers 16 residues. The CDR3 loop reads CASSNQDRFISQPQHF. The CDR3 nucleotides read TGTGCCAGCAGCAATCAAGACAGGTTTATTAGTCAGCCCCAGCATTTT.

A few counts support this clonotype. The V gene is TRBV24-1, the J gene TRBJ2-1; perhaps D is TRBD1 or TRBD2 (5 bases each). Per germline, CDR1 KGHDR and CDR2 SFDVKD. The CDR3 contains 14 residues. V dropped 7 bases and J dropped 0 bases, with 9 bases sitting between them. As DNA, the CDR3 is TGTGCCACCAGCAGGGACGGCTCCTACAATGAGCAGTTCTTC. Amino acids: CATSRDGSYNEQFF.